These 23 T cell receptor beta chains originate from one sample sequenced in a study of blood T cell repertoires in COVID-19. The data were produced by immunoSEQ multiplex PCR, yet TCRdb's version contains in-frame clones alone and is incomplete. Of some 350,000 clones listed, roughly 90% are singletons. Sequenced sample: peripheral blood. These receptors were obtained from an older woman with COVID-19, enrolled during active disease.

This chain connects TRBV24-1 to TRBJ2-1; TRBD2 matches 7 bases. Germline loops: CDR1 KGHDR, CDR2 SFDVKD. The V segment lost 3 bases and the J segment 1 base; nucleotides outside the gene matches: 5. CDR3 size: 16 residues. The CDR3: CATSDPSGESYNEQFF. CDR3 in DNA: TGTGCCACCAGTGATCCCAGCGGGGAGTCCTACAATGAGCAGTTCTTC.

This clone appeared a few times. The chain recombines TRBV6-5 with TRBJ1-2; 9 nucleotides align to TRBD1. CDR1 and CDR2 from the germline V gene are MNHEY and SVGAGI. The V segment lost 4 bases and the J segment 8 bases; nucleotides outside the gene matches: 8. The CDR3 runs 14 residues. CDR3 protein: CASSLGGTGSGYTF. In DNA, the CDR3 is TGTGCCAGCAGTTTAGGTGGGACAGGGTCCGGCTACACCTTC.

V is TRBV20-1 and J is TRBJ1-1, with TRBD1 matching 7 bases. Germline V gene lookup returns CDR1 DFQATT and CDR2 SNEGSKA (reference sequence). CDR3 length: 11 residues. The V segment lost 5 bases and the J segment 3 bases; nucleotides outside the gene matches: 0. The DNA for the CDR3 is TGCAGTGCTCAGGGGGACACTGAAGCTTTCTTT. Its protein product is CSAQGDTEAFF.

This chain connects TRBV7-2 to TRBJ2-7; 7 bases map to TRBD1. The CDR3 spans 15 residues. J was trimmed by 1 base and V by 3 bases; bases with no gene match: 6. The germline V gene has CDR1 SGHTA and CDR2 FQGNSA. The CDR3 here is CASSFTGERSYEQYF. The CDR3, as DNA: TGTGCCAGCAGCTTTACAGGGGAACGGTCCTACGAGCAGTACTTC.

As to this clone: Additional DNA sequences in this sample encode the identical CDR3. The chain couples TRBV28 to TRBJ1-2; 7 nucleotides agree with TRBD1. CDR1 is MDHEN and CDR2 is SYDVKM in the germline V gene. The length of the CDR3 is 12 residues. The V segment lost 6 bases and the J segment 4 bases; nucleotides outside the gene matches: 2. CDR3 sequence reads: CASRTGSYGYTF. In DNA form, the CDR3 reads TGTGCCAGCAGGACAGGGTCCTATGGCTACACCTTC.

The chain links TRBV7-9 to TRBJ1-2, with 7 bases fitting TRBD1. The germline V gene has CDR1 SEHNR and CDR2 FQNEAQ (reference sequence). The V and J ends lost 1 base and 8 bases, in that order; junction bases with no gene match: 1. CDR3 size: 12 residues. In DNA form, the CDR3 reads TGTGCCAGCAGCTTAGAAGGGGGCGGCTACACCTTC. This codes for CASSLEGGGYTF. Full variable domain (remainder filled in from reference TRBV7-9 and TRBJ1-2): DTGVSQNPRHKITKRGQNVTFRCDPISEHNRLYWYRQTLGQGPEFLTYFQNEAQLEKSRLLSDRFSAERPKGSFSTLEIQRTEQGDSAMYLCASSLEGGGYTFGSGTRLTVV.

This chain joins TRBV5-1 and TRBJ1-4, with D unclear. The CDR3 is 15 residues long. CDR1 and CDR2 (germline): SGHRS, YFSETQ. V dropped 2 bases and J dropped 2 bases, with 10 bases sitting between them. The CDR3 DNA reads as TGCGCCAGCAGCTTTATGAGGGCGACTAATGAAAAACTGTTTTTT. Residues: CASSFMRATNEKLFF. Drawing the rest from reference TRBV5-1 and TRBJ1-4, the complete variable domain is KAGVTQTPRYLIKTRGQQVTLSCSPISGHRSVSWYQQTPGQGLQFLFEYFSETQRNKGNFPGRFSGRQFSNSRSEMNVSTLELGDSALYLCASSFMRATNEKLFFGSGTQLSVL.

This chain connects TRBV28 to TRBJ1-2, with a tentative D call TRBD1 (5 bases). Trimming removed 5 bases from V and 4 bases from J, with 17 bases in between. This CDR3 is built from 15 residues. CDR1 and CDR2 from the germline V gene are MDHEN and SYDVKM. The CDR3 here is CASSPPAGQLYGYTF. CDR3 DNA sequence: TGTGCCAGCAGTCCCCCCGCGGGGCAACTCTATGGCTACACCTTC.

The genes are TRBV10-1 and TRBJ2-7; 9 positions match TRBD2. The germline CDR1 and CDR2 sequences are WNHNN and SYGVQD (reference sequence). The CDR3 runs to 16 residues. The V and J ends lost 0 bases and 5 bases, in that order; junction bases with no gene match: 8. The CDR3 coding sequence is TGCGCCAGCAGTGAGTCGGAAGTAGCGGGGGCGGACGAGCAGTACTTC. Protein product: CASSESEVAGADEQYF.

This rearrangement joins TRBV2 to TRBJ1-4; tentative D call: TRBD1 (6 bases). CDR3 length: 14 residues. Between the trimmed V and J ends, which lost 10 bases and 4 bases, there was a span of 16 bases. The germline gives CDR1 SNHLY, CDR2 FYNNEI. DNA of the CDR3: TGTGCCACCTCACCGGACAGCTTTAATGAAAAACTGTTTTTT. Amino acid sequence: CATSPDSFNEKLFF.

The chain combines TRBV30 with TRBJ1-4; possible D gene TRBD1, 6 bases. Trimming took 5 bases from V and 8 from J, leaving 15 bases between them. The CDR3 covers 13 residues. Germline V gene sequence: CDR1 GTSNPN, CDR2 SVGIG (reference sequence). The CDR3 DNA reads as TGTGCCTGGTCTCAGGGGTTGAGAGAAAAACTGTTTTTT. It translates to CAWSQGLREKLFF.

The chain couples TRBV7-9 to TRBJ2-2; D is perhaps TRBD2 (6 bases). The CDR3 is 14 residues long. Trimming took 6 bases from V and 7 from J, leaving 15 bases between them. In germline, CDR1 is SEHNR, CDR2 FQNEAQ (reference sequence). Here the CDR3 DNA reads TGTGCCAGCAGGCCCTCGGGCGGGGTCGGGGAGCTGTTTTTT. It codes for CASRPSGGVGELFF.

The chain couples TRBV2 to TRBJ2-5; 11 bases match TRBD1. The CDR3 contains 15 residues. Germline V gene sequence: CDR1 SNHLY, CDR2 FYNNEI. V dropped 6 bases and J dropped 4; count of bases not matched to a gene: 7. Here the CDR3 reads CASSLGQGALETQYF. CDR3 DNA sequence: TGTGCCAGCAGCCTTGGACAGGGGGCTCTAGAGACCCAGTACTTC.

The V gene is TRBV27, the J gene TRBJ2-3; 12 bases match TRBD2. The length of the CDR3 is 15 residues. The V gene's germline CDR1 is MNHEY and CDR2 SMNVEV (reference sequence). J was trimmed by 11 bases and V by 2 bases; bases with no gene match: 8. CDR3: CASSLMSSGGVGQYF. For the CDR3, the DNA is TGTGCCAGCAGTTTAATGTCTAGCGGGGGGGTCGGGCAGTATTTT.

As for this clone: The identical CDR3 is also encoded by other nucleotide sequences in the sample. The CDR3 DNA reads TGCGCCAGCAGCCCCTTAGCGGGGGGTAACACCGGGGAGCTGTTTTTT. Translated: CASSPLAGGNTGELFF. The chain recombines TRBV5-1 with TRBJ2-2, with 10 bases fitting TRBD2. Germline CDR1 SGHRS, CDR2 YFSETQ. This CDR3 spans 16 amino acids. V shed 4 bases, J shed 2 bases, and the junction held 5 bases outside the gene matches.

This clone was counted a single time. J is TRBJ2-5 and V is TRBV27, with D possibly matching TRBD1 (5 bases). V was cut by 2 bases and J by 7 bases, with 11 bases left in between. The CDR3 loop spans 13 amino acids. Germline V gene sequence: CDR1 MNHEY, CDR2 SMNVEV (reference sequence). The chain's CDR3 is CASSLGAVGTQYF. As DNA, the CDR3 is TGTGCCAGCAGTTTAGGGGCTGTCGGGACCCAGTACTTC.

V is TRBV6-5 and J is TRBJ1-1; the match to TRBD1 covers 7 bases. CDR3 length: 11 amino acids. With 7 bases clipped from V and 6 bases from J, the junction kept 2 bases outside the gene matches. Germline V gene data show CDR1 as MNHEY and CDR2 as SVGAGI. The CDR3 reads CASTQGAEAFF. CDR3 nucleotides: TGTGCCAGCACCCAGGGGGCTGAAGCTTTCTTT.

The chain joins TRBV14 to TRBJ1-1; 9 bases are shared with TRBD1. CDR1 is SGHDN, CDR2 FVKESK, per germline. The CDR3 extends over 15 amino acids. The V and J ends lost 4 bases and 5 bases, in that order; junction bases with no gene match: 8. DNA for the CDR3: TGTGCCAGCAGCCGTATTATGGGACAGGGAACTGAAGCTTTCTTT. Protein product: CASSRIMGQGTEAFF.

The chain has TRBV5-1 and TRBJ1-2, with unresolved D. Germline V gives CDR1 SGHRS, CDR2 YFSETQ. Deletions cut 0 bases from V and 4 bases from J, with 13 bases between. CDR3 size: 15 residues. In DNA form, the CDR3 reads TGCGCCAGCAGCTTGGACACCCCAGAGGTCTATGGCTACACCTTC. Amino acids: CASSLDTPEVYGYTF.

The rearrangement uses TRBV19 and TRBJ2-6, with a weak D call TRBD1 (6 bases). CDR3 size: 15 residues. V lost 4 bases, J lost 0 bases, and 7 bases lay in between. Per germline, CDR1 LNHDA and CDR2 SQIVND (reference sequence). In DNA, the CDR3 is TGTGCCAGTAGTACGACAGGCTCTGGGGCCAACGTCCTGACTTTC. It specifies CASSTTGSGANVLTF.

This chain joins TRBV27 and TRBJ1-1; no clear D gene. From germline, CDR1 is MNHEY and CDR2 SMNVEV (reference sequence). This CDR3 contains 14 residues. The V gene lost 7 bases and the J gene lost 0 bases, with 12 bases spanning the gap. The CDR3 protein is CASMRGTMNTEAFF. The DNA for the CDR3 is TGTGCCAGCATGCGGGGAACCATGAACACTGAAGCTTTCTTT.

The chain is built from TRBV27 and TRBJ1-6; 11 bases match TRBD1. CDR3 length equals 17 residues. The junction had 10 bases not matched to a gene; V was cut back by 4 bases and J by 8 bases. Germline V gene lookup returns CDR1 MNHEY and CDR2 SMNVEV (reference sequence). CDR3 residues: CASSYYGTGGLDSPLHF. Written as DNA, the CDR3 is TGTGCCAGCAGTTATTATGGGACAGGGGGACTAGATTCACCCCTCCACTTT.

V gene TRBV19 combines with J gene TRBJ1-1; D is undetermined. V was pared by 3 bases and J by 1 base, with 9 bases between. CDR1 LNHDA and CDR2 SQIVND come from the germline V gene (reference sequence). There are 14 residues in the CDR3. The CDR3 DNA follows: TGTGCCAGTAGTATCCCGGGTCGGAACACTGAAGCTTTCTTT. This codes for CASSIPGRNTEAFF.